This TCR beta chain was obtained from a study of cytomegalovirus exposure and HLA in healthy donors. The germline CDR1 and CDR2 sequences are LNHDA and SQIVND (reference sequence). The CDR3 extends over 14 amino acids. Deletions cut 3 bases from V and 0 bases from J, with 8 bases between. The assay was immunoSEQ multiplex PCR, and TCRdb's table has in-frame clones only and misses some. The table has a few hundred thousand clones, about 90% seen once; the top ten hold around 13%. Notes on this clone: As yet, its antigen is unknown.

Study conclusions and caveats: The dataset shows that most TCR sequences were rare, while some public TCRs occurred in many donors. High specificity and sensitivity for cytomegalovirus status were reported for the classifier.

This sequence originates from a man between 18 and 29 years old in good health and CMV-seropositive. Sequencing was done on a sample of PBMCs. This rearrangement joins TRBV19 to TRBJ1-2; D uncertain. For the CDR3, the DNA is TGTGCCAGTAGTATGGGCACAGCTAACTATGGCTACACCTTC. Amino acids: CASSMGTANYGYTF.